The clone carrying this TCR beta chain was counted between two and nine times. Its antigen is still unknown. The sample is drawn from a study of response to subunit inactivated influenza vaccine. TCRdb re-called the RT-PCR reads through MiXCR, storing one row per CDR3 protein. This table holds more than 700,000 distinct CDR3 sequences, 21% found once. Notes on the study in general: Authors proposed each seasonal influenza vaccination draws in few new T cells.

V was clipped by 0 bases and J by 11 bases, with 8 bases between them. The CDR3 contains 13 residues. Germline CDR1 and CDR2: SGHTA and FQGTGA. This sequence joins TRBV7-3 and TRBJ1-6; D may be TRBD1 (5 bases). This clonotype originated in a man aged 45-65 years who received an inactivated influenza vaccine. Source: PBMCs from blood, taken less than 6 days after vaccination. Written as DNA, the CDR3 is TGTGCCAGCAGCTTAACGCTCAGGGCACCCCTCCACTTT. It codes for CASSLTLRAPLHF.